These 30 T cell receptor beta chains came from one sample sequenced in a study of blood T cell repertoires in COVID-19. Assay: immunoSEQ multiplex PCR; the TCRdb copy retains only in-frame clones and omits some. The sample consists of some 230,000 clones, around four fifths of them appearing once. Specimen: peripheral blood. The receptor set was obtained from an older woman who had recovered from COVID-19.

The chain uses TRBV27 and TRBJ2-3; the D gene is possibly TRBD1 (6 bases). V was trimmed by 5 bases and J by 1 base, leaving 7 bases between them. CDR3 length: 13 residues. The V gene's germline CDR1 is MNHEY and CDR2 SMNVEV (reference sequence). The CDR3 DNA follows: TGTGCCAGCAGTCCAGGGGGCACAGATACGCAGTATTTT. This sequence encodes CASSPGGTDTQYF.

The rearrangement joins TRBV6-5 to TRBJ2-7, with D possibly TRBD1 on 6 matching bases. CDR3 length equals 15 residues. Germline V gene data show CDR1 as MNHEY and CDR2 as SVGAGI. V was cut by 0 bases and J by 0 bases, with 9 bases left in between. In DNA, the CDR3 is TGTGCCAGCAGTTACTCTGGACAGAGCTCCTACGAGCAGTACTTC. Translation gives CASSYSGQSSYEQYF.

The CDR3 nucleotides are TGTGCCAGCAGCAAAAAGGGGCCCTATGGCTACACCTTC. Amino acids: CASSKKGPYGYTF. The chain has TRBV21-1 and TRBJ1-2; the listed D gene, TRBD1, was not tested against the DNA. TRBV21-1 is listed as a pseudogene. The length of the CDR3 is 13 residues.

CDR3 in DNA: TGCAGTGTAAACAGGGGTTCCGAGCAGTACTTC. Protein product: CSVNRGSEQYF. J is TRBJ2-7 and V is TRBV20-1; TRBD1 agrees at 7 bases. The germline CDR1 and CDR2 sequences are DFQATT and SNEGSKA (reference sequence). This CDR3 spans 11 amino acids. V lost 7 bases to trimming and J lost 6 bases; unmatched junction nucleotides: 6.

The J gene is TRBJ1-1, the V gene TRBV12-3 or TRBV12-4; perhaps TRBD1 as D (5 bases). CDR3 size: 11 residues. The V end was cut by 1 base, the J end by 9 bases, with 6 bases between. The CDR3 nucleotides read TGTGCCAGCAGTTTAGTGGGGCAAGCTTTCTTT. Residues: CASSLVGQAFF.

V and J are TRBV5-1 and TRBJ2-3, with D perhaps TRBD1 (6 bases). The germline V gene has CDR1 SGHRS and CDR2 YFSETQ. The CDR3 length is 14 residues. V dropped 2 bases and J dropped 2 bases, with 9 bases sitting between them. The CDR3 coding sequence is TGCGCCAGCAGCTTCAGGACAGCCACAGATACGCAGTATTTT. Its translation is CASSFRTATDTQYF.

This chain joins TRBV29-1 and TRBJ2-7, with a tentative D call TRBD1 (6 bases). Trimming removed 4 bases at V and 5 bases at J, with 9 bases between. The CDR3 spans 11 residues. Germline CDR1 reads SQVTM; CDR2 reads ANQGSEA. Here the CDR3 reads CSVGGGNEQYF. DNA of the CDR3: TGCAGCGTTGGAGGGGGAAACGAGCAGTACTTC.

The chain's CDR3 is CASSIRPLAGVSSYNEQFF. In DNA form, the CDR3 reads TGTGCCAGTAGTATTCGTCCCCTAGCGGGGGTATCCTCCTACAATGAGCAGTTCTTC. This chain links TRBV19 with TRBJ2-1, with 10 bases lining up with TRBD2. Unmatched junction bases numbered 11, after V lost 3 bases and J lost 0 bases. The CDR3 length is 19 residues. Per the germline V gene, CDR1 is LNHDA and CDR2 is SQIVND (reference sequence).

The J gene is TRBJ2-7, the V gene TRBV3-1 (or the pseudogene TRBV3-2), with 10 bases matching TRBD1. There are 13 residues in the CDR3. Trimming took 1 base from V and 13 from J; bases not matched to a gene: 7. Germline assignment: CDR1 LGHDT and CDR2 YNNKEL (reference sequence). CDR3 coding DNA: TGTGCCAGCAGCCAAGTCGACAGGGGGCCCCCCTACTTC. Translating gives CASSQVDRGPPYF.

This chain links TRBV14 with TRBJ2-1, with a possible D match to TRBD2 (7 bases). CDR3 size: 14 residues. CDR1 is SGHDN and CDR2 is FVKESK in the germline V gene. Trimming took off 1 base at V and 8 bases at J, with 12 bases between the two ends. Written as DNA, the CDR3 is TGTGCCAGCAGCCAAGGGTGGGGGGGCTATGAGCAGTTCTTC. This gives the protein CASSQGWGGYEQFF.

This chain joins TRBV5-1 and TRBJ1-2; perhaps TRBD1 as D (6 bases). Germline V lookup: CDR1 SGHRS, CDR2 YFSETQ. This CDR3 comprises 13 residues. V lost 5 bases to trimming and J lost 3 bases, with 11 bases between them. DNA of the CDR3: TGCGCCAGCAGAGTGACAGGCGACTATGGCTACACCTTC. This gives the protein CASRVTGDYGYTF.

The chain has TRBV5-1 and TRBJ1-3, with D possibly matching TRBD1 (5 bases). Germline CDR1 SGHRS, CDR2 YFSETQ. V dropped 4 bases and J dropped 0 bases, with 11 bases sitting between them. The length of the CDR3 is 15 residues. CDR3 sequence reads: CASSMDTLSGNTIYF. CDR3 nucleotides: TGCGCCAGCAGCATGGACACCCTCTCTGGAAACACCATATATTTT.

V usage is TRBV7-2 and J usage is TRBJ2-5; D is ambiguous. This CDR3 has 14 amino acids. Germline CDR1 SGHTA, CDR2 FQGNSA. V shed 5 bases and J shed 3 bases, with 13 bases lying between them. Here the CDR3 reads CASSPTRSEETQYF. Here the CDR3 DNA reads TGTGCCAGCAGCCCTACTCGAAGTGAAGAGACCCAGTACTTC.

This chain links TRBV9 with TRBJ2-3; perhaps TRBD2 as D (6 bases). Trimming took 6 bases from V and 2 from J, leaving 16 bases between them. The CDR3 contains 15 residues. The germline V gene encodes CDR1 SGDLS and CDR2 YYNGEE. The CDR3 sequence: CASNYLGGNTDTQYF. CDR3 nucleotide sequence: TGTGCCAGCAACTACCTCGGAGGGAACACAGATACGCAGTATTTT.

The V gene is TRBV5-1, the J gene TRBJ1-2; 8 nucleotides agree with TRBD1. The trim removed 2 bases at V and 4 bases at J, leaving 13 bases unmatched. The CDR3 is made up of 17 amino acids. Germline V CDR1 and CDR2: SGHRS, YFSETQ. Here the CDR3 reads CASSFGTGPRRPYGYTF. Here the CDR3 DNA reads TGCGCCAGCAGCTTCGGGACAGGCCCTAGACGTCCCTATGGCTACACCTTC.

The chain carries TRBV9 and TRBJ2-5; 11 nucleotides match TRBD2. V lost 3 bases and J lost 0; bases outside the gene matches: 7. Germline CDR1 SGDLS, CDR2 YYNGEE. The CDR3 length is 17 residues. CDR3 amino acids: CASSATSGGPYQETQYF. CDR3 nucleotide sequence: TGTGCCAGCAGCGCCACTAGCGGGGGCCCGTACCAAGAGACCCAGTACTTC.

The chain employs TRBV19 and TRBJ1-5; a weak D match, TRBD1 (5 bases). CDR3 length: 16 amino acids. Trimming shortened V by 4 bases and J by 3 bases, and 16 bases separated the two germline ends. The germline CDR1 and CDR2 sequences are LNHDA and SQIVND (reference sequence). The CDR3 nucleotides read TGTGCCAGTAGTAGGGGGACGGGGGACTACAATCAGCCCCAGCATTTT. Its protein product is CASSRGTGDYNQPQHF. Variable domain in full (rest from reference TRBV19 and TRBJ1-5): DGGITQSPKYLFRKEGQNVTLSCEQNLNHDAMYWYRQDPGQGLRLIYYSQIVNDFQKGDIAEGYSVSREKKESFPLTVTSAQKNPTAFYLCASSRGTGDYNQPQHFGDGTRLSIL.

The CDR3 DNA is TGTGCCAGCAGCTTCCTCGGACTGCCGCAGTCGGAGACCCAGTACTTC. Protein product: CASSFLGLPQSETQYF. The rearrangement uses TRBV7-8 and TRBJ2-5, with D perhaps TRBD2 (5 bases). The CDR3 has 16 amino acids. V dropped 3 bases and J dropped 5 bases, with 19 bases sitting between them. CDR1 SGHVS and CDR2 FQNEAQ come from the germline V gene.

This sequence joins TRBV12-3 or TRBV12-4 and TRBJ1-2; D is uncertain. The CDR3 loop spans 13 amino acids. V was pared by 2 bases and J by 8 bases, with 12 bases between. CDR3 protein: CASSLRLWYGYTF. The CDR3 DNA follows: TGTGCCAGCAGTTTACGACTGTGGTACGGCTACACCTTC.

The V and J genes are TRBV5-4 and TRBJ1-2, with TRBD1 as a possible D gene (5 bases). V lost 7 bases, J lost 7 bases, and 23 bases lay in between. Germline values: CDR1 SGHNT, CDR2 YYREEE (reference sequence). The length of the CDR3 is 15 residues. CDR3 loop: CASGMARQGGRGYTF. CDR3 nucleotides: TGTGCCAGCGGCATGGCTAGGCAGGGTGGTCGTGGCTACACCTTC.

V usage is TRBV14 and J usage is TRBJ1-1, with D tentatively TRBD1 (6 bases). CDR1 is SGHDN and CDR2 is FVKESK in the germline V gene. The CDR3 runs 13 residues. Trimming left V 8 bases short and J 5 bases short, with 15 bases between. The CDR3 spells CASGGRGKTEAFF. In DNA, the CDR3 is TGTGCCAGCGGGGGGAGGGGGAAGACTGAAGCTTTCTTT.

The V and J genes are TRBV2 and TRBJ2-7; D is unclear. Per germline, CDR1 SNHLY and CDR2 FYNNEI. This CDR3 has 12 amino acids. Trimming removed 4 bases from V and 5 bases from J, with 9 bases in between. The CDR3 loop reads CASSGESDEQYF. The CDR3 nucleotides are TGTGCCAGCAGTGGCGAGAGTGACGAGCAGTACTTC. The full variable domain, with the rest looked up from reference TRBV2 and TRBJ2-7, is EPEVTQTPSHQVTQMGQEVILRCVPISNHLYFYWYRQILGQKVEFLVSFYNNEISEKSEIFDDQFSVERPDGSNFTLKIRSTKLEDSAMYFCASSGESDEQYFGPGTRLTVT.

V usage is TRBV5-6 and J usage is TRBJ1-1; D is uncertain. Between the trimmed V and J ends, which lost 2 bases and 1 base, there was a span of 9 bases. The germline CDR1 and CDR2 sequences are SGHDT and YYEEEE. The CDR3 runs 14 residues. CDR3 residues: CASSFGVSNTEAFF. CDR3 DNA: TGTGCCAGCAGCTTCGGGGTTTCGAACACTGAAGCTTTCTTT.

This chain's CDR3 is CASSVSGGTGELFF. Written as DNA, the CDR3 is TGTGCCAGCAGCGTTTCCGGGGGGACCGGGGAGCTGTTTTTT. The chain joins TRBV9 to TRBJ2-2; 7 bases line up with TRBD2. The V gene end was trimmed by 2 bases and the J gene end by 5 bases; junction bases not matched to a gene: 3. Germline V gives CDR1 SGDLS, CDR2 YYNGEE. This CDR3 has 14 amino acids.

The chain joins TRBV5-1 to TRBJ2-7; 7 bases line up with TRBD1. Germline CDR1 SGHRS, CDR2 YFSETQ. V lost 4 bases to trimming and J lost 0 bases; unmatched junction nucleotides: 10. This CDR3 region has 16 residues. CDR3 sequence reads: CASSQPGQWASYEQYF. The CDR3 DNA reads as TGCGCCAGCAGCCAACCGGGACAGTGGGCCTCCTACGAGCAGTACTTC. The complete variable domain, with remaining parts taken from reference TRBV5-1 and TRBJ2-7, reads KAGVTQTPRYLIKTRGQQVTLSCSPISGHRSVSWYQQTPGQGLQFLFEYFSETQRNKGNFPGRFSGRQFSNSRSEMNVSTLELGDSALYLCASSQPGQWASYEQYFGPGTRLTVT.

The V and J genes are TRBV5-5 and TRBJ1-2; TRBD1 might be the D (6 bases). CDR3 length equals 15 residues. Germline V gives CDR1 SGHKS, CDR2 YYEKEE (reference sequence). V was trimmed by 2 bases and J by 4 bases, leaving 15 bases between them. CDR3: CASSFQQGNAYGYTF. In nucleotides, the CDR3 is TGTGCCAGCAGCTTCCAACAGGGAAATGCCTATGGCTACACCTTC.

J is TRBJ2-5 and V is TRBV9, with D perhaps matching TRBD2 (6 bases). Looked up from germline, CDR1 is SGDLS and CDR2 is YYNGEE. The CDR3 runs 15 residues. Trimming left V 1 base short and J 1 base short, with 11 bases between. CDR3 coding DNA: TGTGCCAGCAGCGTATCGGCGGGGTCCCAAGAGACCCAGTACTTC. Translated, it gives CASSVSAGSQETQYF.

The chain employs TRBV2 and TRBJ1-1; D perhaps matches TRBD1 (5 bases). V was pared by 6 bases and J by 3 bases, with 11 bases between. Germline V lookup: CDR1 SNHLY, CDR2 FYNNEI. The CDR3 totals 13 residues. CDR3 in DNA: TGTGCCAGCAGCACAGGCCTATACACTGAAGCTTTCTTT. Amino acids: CASSTGLYTEAFF.

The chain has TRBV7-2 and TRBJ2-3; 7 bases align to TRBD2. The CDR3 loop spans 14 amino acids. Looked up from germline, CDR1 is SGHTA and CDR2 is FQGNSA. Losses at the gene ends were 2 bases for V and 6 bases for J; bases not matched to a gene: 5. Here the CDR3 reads CASSLQAGPDTQYF. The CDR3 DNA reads TGTGCCAGCAGCTTACAAGCGGGGCCCGATACGCAGTATTTT. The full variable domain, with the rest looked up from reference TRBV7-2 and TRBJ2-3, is GAGVSQSPSNKVTEKGKDVELRCDPISGHTALYWYRQSLGQGLEFLIYFQGNSAPDKSGLPSDRFSAERTGGSVSTLTIQRTQQEDSAVYLCASSLQAGPDTQYFGPGTRLTVL.

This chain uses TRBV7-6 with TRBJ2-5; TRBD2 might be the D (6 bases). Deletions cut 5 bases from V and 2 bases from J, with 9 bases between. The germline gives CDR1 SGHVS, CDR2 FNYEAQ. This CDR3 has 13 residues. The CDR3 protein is CASSPAGQETQYF. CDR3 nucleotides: TGTGCCAGCAGCCCGGCGGGACAAGAGACCCAGTACTTC.